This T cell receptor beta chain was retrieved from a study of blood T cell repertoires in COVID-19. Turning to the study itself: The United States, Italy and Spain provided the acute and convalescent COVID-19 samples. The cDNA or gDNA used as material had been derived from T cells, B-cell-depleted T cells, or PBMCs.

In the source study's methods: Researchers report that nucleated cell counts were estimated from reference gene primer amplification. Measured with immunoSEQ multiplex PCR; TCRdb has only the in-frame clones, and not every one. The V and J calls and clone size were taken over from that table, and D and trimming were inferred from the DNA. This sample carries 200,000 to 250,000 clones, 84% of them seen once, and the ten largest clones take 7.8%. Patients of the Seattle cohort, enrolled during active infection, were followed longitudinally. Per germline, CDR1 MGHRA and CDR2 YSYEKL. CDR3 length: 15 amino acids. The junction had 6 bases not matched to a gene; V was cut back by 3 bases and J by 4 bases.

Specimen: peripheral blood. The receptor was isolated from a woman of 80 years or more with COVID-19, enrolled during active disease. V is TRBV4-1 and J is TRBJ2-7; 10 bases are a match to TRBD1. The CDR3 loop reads CASSHPGQGKYEQYF. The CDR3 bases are TGCGCCAGCAGCCACCCGGGACAGGGGAAATACGAGCAGTACTTC.